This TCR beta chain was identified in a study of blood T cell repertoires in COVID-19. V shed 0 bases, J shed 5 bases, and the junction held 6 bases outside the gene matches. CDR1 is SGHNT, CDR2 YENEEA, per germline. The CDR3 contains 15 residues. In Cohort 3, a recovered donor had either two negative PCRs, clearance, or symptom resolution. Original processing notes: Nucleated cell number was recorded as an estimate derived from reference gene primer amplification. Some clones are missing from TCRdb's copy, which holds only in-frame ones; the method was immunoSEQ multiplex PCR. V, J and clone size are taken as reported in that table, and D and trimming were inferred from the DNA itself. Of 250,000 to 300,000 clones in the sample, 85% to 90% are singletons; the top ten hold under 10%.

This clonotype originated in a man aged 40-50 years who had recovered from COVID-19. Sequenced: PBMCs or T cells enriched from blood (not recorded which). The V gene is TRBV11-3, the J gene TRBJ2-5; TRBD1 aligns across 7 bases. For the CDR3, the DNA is TGTGCCAGCAGCTTAGAAGGGGGCTGGGAGGAGACCCAGTACTTC. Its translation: CASSLEGGWEETQYF.